This entry is about one TCR beta chain. The data were obtained in a study of CD8+ T cells in alopecia areata. Reverse transcription of extracted RNA yielded cDNA, which provided the sequencing template. Assay: immunoSEQ multiplex PCR; the TCRdb copy retains only in-frame clones and omits some. Of some 95,000 clones listed, 44% are singletons. Treatment described: oral pan-JAK inhibitor, 5-10 mg twice daily. The J segment lost 5 bases and the V segment lost 3 bases, leaving 5 bases of the junction unmatched. The germline gives CDR1 SGDLS, CDR2 YYNGEE. This CDR3 comprises 15 residues. The rearrangement links TRBV9 to TRBJ2-2, with 9 positions matching TRBD1. The TCR comes from a human donor with alopecia areata. This sample comprised CD8+ T cells sorted from blood, obtained at week 24, from a patient treated with tofacitinib. DNA of the CDR3: TGTGCCAGCAGCGCGGGACAGGGACGAACCGGGGAGCTGTTTTTT. Amino acids: CASSAGQGRTGELFF.